The 2 T cell receptor beta chains below were found in one sample sequenced in a study of T cells after somatic rescue of genetic block. Libraries were prepared by immunoSEQ multiplex PCR; TCRdb keeps only in-frame clonotypes and omits some of them. Here the sample spans about 88,000 clones, about nine tenths being singletons. Sequencing was performed on peripheral blood mononuclear cells (PBMCs). These receptors were obtained from a woman between 18 and 29 years old.

The chain joins TRBV11-2 to TRBJ1-5; D unclear. Germline V gives CDR1 SGHAT, CDR2 FQNNGV. This CDR3 comprises 16 residues. V gave up 5 bases and J gave up 2 bases, with 16 bases separating them. CDR3 region: CASSLSLTRGNQPQHF. The CDR3, as DNA: TGTGCCAGCAGCCTCTCCCTGACCCGGGGCAATCAGCCCCAGCATTTT.

This clone was observed once. V gene TRBV6-5 combines with J gene TRBJ2-1, with a tentative D call TRBD2 (5 bases). Between the trimmed V and J ends, which lost 0 bases and 0 bases, there was a span of 9 bases. The CDR3 covers 16 residues. Germline CDR1 reads MNHEY; CDR2 reads SVGAGI. The CDR3 region is CASSYSDYSSYNEQFF. In DNA, the CDR3 is TGTGCCAGCAGTTACTCAGACTACAGCTCCTACAATGAGCAGTTCTTC.